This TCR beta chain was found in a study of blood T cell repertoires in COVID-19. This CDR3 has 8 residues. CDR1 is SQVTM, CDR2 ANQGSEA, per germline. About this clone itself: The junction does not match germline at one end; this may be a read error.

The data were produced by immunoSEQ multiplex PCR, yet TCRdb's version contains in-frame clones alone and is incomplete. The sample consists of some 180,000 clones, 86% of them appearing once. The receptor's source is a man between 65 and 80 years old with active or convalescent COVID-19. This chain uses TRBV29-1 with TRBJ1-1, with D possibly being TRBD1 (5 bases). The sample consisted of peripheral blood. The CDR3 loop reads CSVEGTPF. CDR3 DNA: TGCAGCGTTGAAGGGACACCGTTT.